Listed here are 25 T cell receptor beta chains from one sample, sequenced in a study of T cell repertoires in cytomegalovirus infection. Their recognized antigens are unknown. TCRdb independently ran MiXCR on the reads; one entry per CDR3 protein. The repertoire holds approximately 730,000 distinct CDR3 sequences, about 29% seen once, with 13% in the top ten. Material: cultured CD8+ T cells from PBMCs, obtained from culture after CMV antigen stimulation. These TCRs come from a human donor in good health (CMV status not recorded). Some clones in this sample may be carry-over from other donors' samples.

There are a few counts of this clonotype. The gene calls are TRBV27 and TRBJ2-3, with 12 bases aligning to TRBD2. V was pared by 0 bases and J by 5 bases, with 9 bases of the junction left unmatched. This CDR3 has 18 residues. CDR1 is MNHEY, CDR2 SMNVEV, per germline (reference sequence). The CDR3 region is CASSLSTSGGYAGDTQYF. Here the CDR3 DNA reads TGTGCCAGCAGTTTATCGACTAGCGGGGGTTACGCTGGAGATACGCAGTATTTT.

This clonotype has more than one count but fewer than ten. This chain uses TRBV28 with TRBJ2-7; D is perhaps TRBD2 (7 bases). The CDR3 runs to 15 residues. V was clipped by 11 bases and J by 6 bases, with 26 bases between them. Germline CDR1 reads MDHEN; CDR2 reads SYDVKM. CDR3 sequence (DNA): TGTGCCGGCCCGACTAACGCGGGGGCGGGGAGCGAGCAGTACGTC. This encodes CAGPTNAGAGSEQYV.

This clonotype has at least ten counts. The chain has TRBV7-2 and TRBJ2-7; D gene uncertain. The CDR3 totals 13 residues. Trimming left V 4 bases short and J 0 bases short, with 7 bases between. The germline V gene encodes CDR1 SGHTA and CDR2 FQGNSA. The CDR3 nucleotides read TGTGCCAGCAGCTCGTCCAGCTCCTACGAGCAGTACTTC. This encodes CASSSSSSYEQYF.

The CDR3 sequence is CASSQAGVSPLHF. The CDR3 nucleotides read TGTGCCAGCAGTCAAGCTGGAGTTTCACCCCTCCACTTT. The chain couples TRBV25-1 to TRBJ1-6; no clear D. CDR3 length equals 13 residues. Germline V gives CDR1 MGHDK, CDR2 SYGVNS. The V gene lost 5 bases and the J gene lost 9 bases, with 11 bases spanning the gap.

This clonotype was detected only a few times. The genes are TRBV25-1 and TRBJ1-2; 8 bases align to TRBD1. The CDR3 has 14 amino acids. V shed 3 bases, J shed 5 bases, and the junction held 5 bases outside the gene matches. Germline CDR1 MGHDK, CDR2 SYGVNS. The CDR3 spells CASSEGTGGYGYTF. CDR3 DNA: TGTGCCAGCAGTGAGGGAACAGGGGGATATGGCTACACCTTC.

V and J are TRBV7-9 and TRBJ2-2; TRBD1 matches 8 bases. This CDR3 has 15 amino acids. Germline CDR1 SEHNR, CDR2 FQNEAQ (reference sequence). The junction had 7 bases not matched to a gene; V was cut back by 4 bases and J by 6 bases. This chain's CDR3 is CASSSAQGGAGELFF. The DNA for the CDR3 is TGTGCCAGCAGCTCGGCACAGGGGGGTGCCGGGGAGCTGTTTTTT. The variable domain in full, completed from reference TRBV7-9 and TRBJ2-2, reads DTGVSQNPRHKITKRGQNVTFRCDPISEHNRLYWYRQTLGQGPEFLTYFQNEAQLEKSRLLSDRFSAERPKGSFSTLEIQRTEQGDSAMYLCASSSAQGGAGELFFGEGSRLTVL.

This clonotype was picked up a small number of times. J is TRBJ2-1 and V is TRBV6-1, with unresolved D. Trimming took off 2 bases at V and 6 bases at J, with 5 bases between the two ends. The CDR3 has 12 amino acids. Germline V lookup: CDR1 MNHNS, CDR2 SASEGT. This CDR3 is CASSEMLNEQFF. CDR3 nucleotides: TGTGCCAGCAGTGAAATGCTCAATGAGCAGTTCTTC.

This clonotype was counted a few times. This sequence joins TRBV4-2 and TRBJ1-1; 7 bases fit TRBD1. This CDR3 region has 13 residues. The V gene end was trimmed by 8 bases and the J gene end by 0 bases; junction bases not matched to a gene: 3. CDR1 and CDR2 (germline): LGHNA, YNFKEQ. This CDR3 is CASQGDLNTEAFF. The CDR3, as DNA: TGTGCCAGCCAGGGGGACTTGAACACTGAAGCTTTCTTT.

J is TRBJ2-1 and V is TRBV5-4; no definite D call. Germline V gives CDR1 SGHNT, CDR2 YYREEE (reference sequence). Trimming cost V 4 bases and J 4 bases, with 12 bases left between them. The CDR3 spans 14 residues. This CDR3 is CASSPPVPYNEQFF. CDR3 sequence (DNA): TGTGCCAGCAGCCCACCTGTCCCGTACAATGAGCAGTTCTTC.

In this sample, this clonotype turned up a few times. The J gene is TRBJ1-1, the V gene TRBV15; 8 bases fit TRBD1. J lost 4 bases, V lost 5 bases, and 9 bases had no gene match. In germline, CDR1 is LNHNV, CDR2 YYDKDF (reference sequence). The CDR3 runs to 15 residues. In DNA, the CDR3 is TGTGCCACCAGCTCCCCGAGCGACAGGGGCACTGAAGCTTTCTTT. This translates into CATSSPSDRGTEAFF.

CDR3 in DNA: TGTGCCAGCAAAGAGACTAGCGGGGGTCGAAATGAGCAGTTCTTC. This sequence encodes CASKETSGGRNEQFF. The rearrangement uses TRBV2 and TRBJ2-1, with 12 bases lining up with TRBD2. The CDR3 loop spans 15 amino acids. V gave up 7 bases and J gave up 7 bases; unmatched junction bases: 8. CDR1 is SNHLY, CDR2 FYNNEI, per germline.

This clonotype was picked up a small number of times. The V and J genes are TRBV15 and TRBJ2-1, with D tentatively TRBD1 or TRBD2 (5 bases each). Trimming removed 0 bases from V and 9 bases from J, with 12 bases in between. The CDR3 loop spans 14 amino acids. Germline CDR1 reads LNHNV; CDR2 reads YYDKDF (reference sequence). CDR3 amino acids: CATSRDLSGTEQFF. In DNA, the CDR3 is TGTGCCACCAGCAGAGATCTCTCAGGGACTGAGCAGTTCTTC.

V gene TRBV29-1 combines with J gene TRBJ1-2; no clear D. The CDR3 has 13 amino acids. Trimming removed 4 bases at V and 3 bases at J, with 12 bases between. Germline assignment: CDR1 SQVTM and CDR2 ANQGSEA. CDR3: CSVAVLGDYGYTF. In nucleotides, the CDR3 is TGCAGCGTTGCAGTCCTGGGAGACTATGGCTACACCTTC.

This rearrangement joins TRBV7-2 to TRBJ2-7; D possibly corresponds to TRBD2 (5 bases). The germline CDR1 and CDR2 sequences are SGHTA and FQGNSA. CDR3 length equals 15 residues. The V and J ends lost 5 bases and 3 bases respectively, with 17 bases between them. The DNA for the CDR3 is TGTGCCAGCAGCCCCCTGCCCGGGGTCTACTACGAGCAGTACTTC. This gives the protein CASSPLPGVYYEQYF.

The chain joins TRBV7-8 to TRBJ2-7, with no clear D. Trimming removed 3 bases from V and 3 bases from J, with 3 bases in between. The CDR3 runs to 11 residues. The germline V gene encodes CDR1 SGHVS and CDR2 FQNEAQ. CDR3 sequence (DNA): TGTGCCAGCAGCTTGTACTACGAGCAGTACGTC. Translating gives CASSLYYEQYV.

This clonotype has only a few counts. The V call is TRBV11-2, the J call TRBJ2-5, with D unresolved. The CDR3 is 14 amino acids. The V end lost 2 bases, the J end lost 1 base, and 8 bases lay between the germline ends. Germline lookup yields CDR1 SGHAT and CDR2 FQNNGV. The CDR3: CASSLSRAQETQYF. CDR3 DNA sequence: TGTGCCAGCAGCTTATCAAGGGCCCAAGAGACCCAGTACTTC. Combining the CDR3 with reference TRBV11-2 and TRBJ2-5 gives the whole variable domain EAGVAQSPRYKIIEKRQSVAFWCNPISGHATLYWYQQILGQGPKLLIQFQNNGVVDDSQLPKDRFSAERLKGVDSTLKIQPAKLEDSAVYLCASSLSRAQETQYFGPGTRLLVL.

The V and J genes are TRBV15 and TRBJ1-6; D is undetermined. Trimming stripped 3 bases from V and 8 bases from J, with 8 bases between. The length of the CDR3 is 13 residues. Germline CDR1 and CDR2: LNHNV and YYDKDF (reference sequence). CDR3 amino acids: CATSSDLDSPLHF. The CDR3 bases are TGTGCCACCAGCAGTGACCTTGATTCACCCCTCCACTTT.

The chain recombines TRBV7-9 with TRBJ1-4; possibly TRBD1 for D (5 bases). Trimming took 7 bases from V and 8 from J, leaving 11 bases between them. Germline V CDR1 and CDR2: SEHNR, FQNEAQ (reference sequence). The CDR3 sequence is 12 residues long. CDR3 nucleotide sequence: TGTGCCAGCAAATCTTGGGGGGAAAAACTGTTTTTT. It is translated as CASKSWGEKLFF.

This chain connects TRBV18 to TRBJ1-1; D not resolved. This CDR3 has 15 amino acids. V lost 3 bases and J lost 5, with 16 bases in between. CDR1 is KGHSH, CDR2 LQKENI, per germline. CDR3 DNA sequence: TGTGCCAGCTCACCTTACAAGGGCGGATGGACTGAAGCTTTCTTT. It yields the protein CASSPYKGGWTEAFF.

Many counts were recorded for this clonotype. The CDR3 DNA follows: TGTGCCAGCAGCGAACTGGTTGGAGGGACTAATGGCTACACCTTC. Translation gives CASSELVGGTNGYTF. The J gene is TRBJ1-2, the V gene TRBV7-6; TRBD1 is a possible D gene (5 bases). V was shortened by 5 bases and J by 6 bases, with 19 bases between the two germline ends. The CDR3 is 15 amino acids. The germline V gene encodes CDR1 SGHVS and CDR2 FNYEAQ.

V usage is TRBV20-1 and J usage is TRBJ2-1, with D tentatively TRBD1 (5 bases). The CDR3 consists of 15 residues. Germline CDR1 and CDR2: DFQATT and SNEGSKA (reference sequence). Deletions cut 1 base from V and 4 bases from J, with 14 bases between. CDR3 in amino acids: CSARVGVNFYNEQFF. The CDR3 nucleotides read TGCAGTGCTAGAGTAGGGGTGAATTTTTACAATGAGCAGTTCTTC.

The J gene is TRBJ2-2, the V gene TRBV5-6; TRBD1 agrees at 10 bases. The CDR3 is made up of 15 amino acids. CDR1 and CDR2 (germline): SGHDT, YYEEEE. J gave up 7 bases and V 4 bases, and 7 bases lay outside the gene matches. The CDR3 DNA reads TGTGCCAGCAGCCTGGGACAGGGGTTCGACGGGGAGCTGTTTTTT. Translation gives CASSLGQGFDGELFF.

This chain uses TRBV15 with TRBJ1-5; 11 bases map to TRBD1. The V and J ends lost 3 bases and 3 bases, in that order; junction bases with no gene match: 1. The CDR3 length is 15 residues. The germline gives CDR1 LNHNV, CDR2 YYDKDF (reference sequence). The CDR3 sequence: CATSRDRGLNQPQHF. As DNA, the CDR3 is TGTGCCACCAGCAGGGACAGGGGGCTCAATCAGCCCCAGCATTTT. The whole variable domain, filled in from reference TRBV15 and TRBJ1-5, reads DAMVIQNPRYQVTQFGKPVTLSCSQTLNHNVMYWYQQKSSQAPKLLFHYYDKDFNNEADTPDNFQSRRPNTSFCFLDIRSPGLGDTAMYLCATSRDRGLNQPQHFGDGTRLSIL.

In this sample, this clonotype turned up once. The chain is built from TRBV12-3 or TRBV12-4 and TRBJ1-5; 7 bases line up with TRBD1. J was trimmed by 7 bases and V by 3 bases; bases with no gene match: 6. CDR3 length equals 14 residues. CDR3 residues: CASSFEGAYQPQHF. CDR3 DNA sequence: TGTGCCAGCAGTTTCGAGGGGGCGTACCAGCCCCAGCATTTT.

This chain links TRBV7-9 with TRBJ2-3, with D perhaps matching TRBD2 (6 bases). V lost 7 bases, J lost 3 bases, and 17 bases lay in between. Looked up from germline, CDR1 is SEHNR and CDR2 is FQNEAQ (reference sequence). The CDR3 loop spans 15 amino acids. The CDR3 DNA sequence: TGTGCCAGCACCTCCGAACTCCGGGAGACAGATACGCAGTATTTT. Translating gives CASTSELRETDTQYF. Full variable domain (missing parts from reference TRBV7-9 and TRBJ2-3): DTGVSQNPRHKITKRGQNVTFRCDPISEHNRLYWYRQTLGQGPEFLTYFQNEAQLEKSRLLSDRFSAERPKGSFSTLEIQRTEQGDSAMYLCASTSELRETDTQYFGPGTRLTVL.